This TCR beta chain was found in a study of T cell repertoires in cytomegalovirus infection. Germline V gene data show CDR1 as SGHVS and CDR2 as FQNEAQ. The CDR3 consists of 15 residues. V was trimmed by 5 bases and J by 6 bases, leaving 17 bases between them. MiXCR, applied by TCRdb to the reads, yields one record per CDR3 protein. In the table there are 200,000 or so distinct CDR3 sequences, approximately 30% of which are singletons. As to this clonotype: A much larger clone differs from this one at a single base, so this may be a read error.

What was sequenced was PBMCs. The J gene is TRBJ2-1, the V gene TRBV7-8; tentatively, D is TRBD1 (6 bases). The clonotype was recovered from a human donor in good health (CMV status not recorded). Some clones in this sample may be carry-over from other donors' samples. CDR3 region: CASSPGAQLGNEQFF. CDR3 nucleotide sequence: TGTGCCAGCAGCCCAGGGGCCCAACTCGGCAATGAGCAGTTCTTC.